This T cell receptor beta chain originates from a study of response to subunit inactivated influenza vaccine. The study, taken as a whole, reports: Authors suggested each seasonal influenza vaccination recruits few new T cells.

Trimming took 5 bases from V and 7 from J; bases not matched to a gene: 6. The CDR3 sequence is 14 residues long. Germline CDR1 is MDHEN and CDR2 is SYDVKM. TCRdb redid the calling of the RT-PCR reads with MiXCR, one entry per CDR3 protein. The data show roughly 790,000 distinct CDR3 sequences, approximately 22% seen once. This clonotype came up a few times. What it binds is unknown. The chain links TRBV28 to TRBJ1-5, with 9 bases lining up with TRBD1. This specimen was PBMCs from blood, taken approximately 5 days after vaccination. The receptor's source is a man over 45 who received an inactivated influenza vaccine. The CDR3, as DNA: TGTGCCAGCAGTCGGGACAGGGAGGGACAGCCCCAGCATTTT. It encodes CASSRDREGQPQHF.